This TCR beta chain was captured by sequencing in a study of blood T cell repertoires in COVID-19. Repertoires were generated with immunoSEQ multiplex PCR, while TCRdb's copy carries only in-frame clones and drops some. There are about 210,000 clones in the sample; roughly 84% occur only once, and roughly 10% lies in the top ten. Germline V gene sequence: CDR1 SGHAT, CDR2 FQNNGV. The CDR3 extends over 15 amino acids. The germline V and J ends were trimmed by 1 base and 0 bases, with 9 bases remaining between them. This clone was detected only a few times. This receptor was taken from a woman older than 75 with COVID-19, enrolled during active disease. Source material: peripheral blood. The gene calls are TRBV11-2 and TRBJ2-5; maybe TRBD1 (6 bases). The CDR3 DNA sequence: TGTGCCAGCAGCTTAGGGGGGCAGTACCAAGAGACCCAGTACTTC. It translates to CASSLGGQYQETQYF.